This is a list of T cell receptor beta chains from one sample in a study of blood T cell repertoires in COVID-19. The data were produced by immunoSEQ multiplex PCR, yet TCRdb's version contains in-frame clones alone and is incomplete. The sample shows fewer than 150,000 clones, more than 75% of them seen only once. Sequencing was done on a sample of peripheral blood. The receptors stem from a woman aged 80 or over with acute or convalescent COVID-19. Each CDR3 is given with its conserved first and last residue. The D gene is left open where the match is weak. Clone size appears in some rows only: once, few, many, or a class for an expanded clone.

D gene	V gene	J gene	clone size	CDR3 DNA	CDR3 protein
TRBD2	TRBV7-2	TRBJ2-7	once	TGTGCCAGCAGCTTAGCACTAGCGGGGTCCTACGAGCAGTACTTC	CASSLALAGSYEQYF
NA	TRBV28	TRBJ1-3	NA	TGTGCCAGCAGTCCAAGCGGACTCTCTGGAAACACCATATATTTT	CASSPSGLSGNTIYF
NA	TRBV7-3	TRBJ2-1	NA	TGTGCCAGCAGCTTGGGGACAAACAATGAGCAGTTCTTC	CASSLGTNNEQFF
NA	TRBV7-9	TRBJ2-1	NA	TGTGCCAGCAGTTCCAACCTAGGGGTGAATGAGCAGTTCTTC	CASSSNLGVNEQFF
TRBD2	TRBV7-2	TRBJ2-7	few	TGTGCCAGCAGCCCGCGACTAGCGGGGTCCAGCGAGCAGTACTTC	CASSPRLAGSSEQYF
NA	TRBV25-1	TRBJ1-2	NA	TGTGCCAGCAGTGTTTCCGGGAATGGCTACACCTTC	CASSVSGNGYTF
NA	TRBV7-9	TRBJ1-1	NA	TGTGCCAGCAGCTTAGCGCGCTTGAACACTGAAGCTTTCTTT	CASSLARLNTEAFF
TRBD1	TRBV7-7	TRBJ2-1	NA	TGTGCCAGCAGCTCCAAGGACAGGGATTACAATGAGCAGTTCTTC	CASSSKDRDYNEQFF
NA	TRBV20-1	TRBJ1-2	NA	TGCAGTGCTAGTCCGGGCTACACCTTC	CSASPGYTF
NA	TRBV11-2	TRBJ2-2	NA	TGTGCCAGCAGCTTAGTTTTGGGCGGCGGGGGGGAGCTGTTTTTT	CASSLVLGGGGELFF
NA	TRBV7-8	TRBJ1-1	NA	TGTGCCAGCAGCTCAGGGGCATCGATGAACACTGAAGCTTTCTTT	CASSSGASMNTEAFF
NA	TRBV28	TRBJ2-7	NA	TGTGCCAGCCGGCGGGCAGGGGCGTTTTACGAGCAGTACTTC	CASRRAGAFYEQYF
NA	TRBV2	TRBJ2-1	NA	TGTGCCAGCAGCCGGGACTACAATGAGCAGTTCTTC	CASSRDYNEQFF
TRBD1	TRBV30	TRBJ2-7	NA	TGTGCCTGGAGTGCCCTCGGACAGGGTCACCACGAGCAGTACTTC	CAWSALGQGHHEQYF
NA	TRBV3-1/TRBV3-2	TRBJ2-5	NA	TGTGCCAGCAGCCGGGCCTCGGAGACCCAGTACTTC	CASSRASETQYF
TRBD1	TRBV28	TRBJ1-3	NA	TGTGCCAGCAGTTTATTTGACCCCCAGGGGGCATATCGGAACACCATATATTTT	CASSLFDPQGAYRNTIYF
TRBD1	TRBV28	TRBJ1-2	NA	TGTGCCAGCAGTTTGCTCCCAGGACAGGGGGTTGGCTACACCTTC	CASSLLPGQGVGYTF
NA	TRBV25-1	TRBJ1-5	NA	TGTGCCAGCAGTGAAGCGTATAGCAATCAGCCCCAGCATTTT	CASSEAYSNQPQHF
TRBD1	TRBV9	TRBJ2-3	NA	TGTGCCAGCAGCGTAGGGATCCGACAGGGGGCTGGAGATACGCAGTATTTT	CASSVGIRQGAGDTQYF
NA	TRBV28	TRBJ1-4	NA	TGTGCCAGCAGCCCAGTGATGGTTGAAAAACTGTTTTTT	CASSPVMVEKLFF
NA	TRBV6-1	TRBJ1-5	NA	TGTGCCAGCAGTGAAGCATACGGAGGGGCCCAGGTCCCCAATCAGCCCCAGCATTTT	CASSEAYGGAQVPNQPQHF
NA	TRBV2	TRBJ2-2	NA	TGTGCCAGCTGCCCAGGGACCGGGGAGCTGTTTTTT	CASCPGTGELFF
NA	TRBV7-9	TRBJ2-7	NA	TGTGCCAGCAGTCCGACAGGCTACGAGCAGTACTTC	CASSPTGYEQYF
NA	TRBV13	TRBJ1-1	NA	TGTGCCAGCAGCTTAGAGGTAGGAGGGTACCTAACTGAAGCTTTCTTT	CASSLEVGGYLTEAFF
TRBD1	TRBV24-1	TRBJ2-2	NA	TGTGCCACCAGTGATCGTTACAGGGGGCCCGGGGAGCTGTTTTTT	CATSDRYRGPGELFF
TRBD2	TRBV4-1	TRBJ2-2	NA	TGCGCCAGCAGCCAGGGACTAGCGGGCAGGGGCGGGGAGCTGTTTTTT	CASSQGLAGRGGELFF
NA	TRBV6-5	TRBJ1-2	few	TGTGCCAGCAGGATACTAAGGACAGACAGATATGGCTACACCTTC	CASRILRTDRYGYTF
TRBD1	TRBV3-1/TRBV3-2	TRBJ2-2	NA	TGTGCCAGCAGCTTCCCGAACAGGGGGCGGGGCGGGGAGCTGTTTTTT	CASSFPNRGRGGELFF
TRBD1	TRBV4-1	TRBJ1-2	NA	TGCGCCAGCAGGCAAGGCGGCTGGGGGACAGGGGGCTTGGATGGCTACACCTTC	CASRQGGWGTGGLDGYTF
TRBD2	TRBV6-5	TRBJ2-1	NA	TGTGCCACGACGGGGGGGGTAATCAATGAGCAGTTCTTC	CATTGGVINEQFF
NA	TRBV30	TRBJ1-6	NA	TGTGCCTGGAGTCAGGAAGACCCCAGCTCCTATAATTCACCCCTCCACTTT	CAWSQEDPSSYNSPLHF
NA	TRBV19	TRBJ1-2	NA	TGTGCCAGTAGTTCCGGGGACTATGGCTACACCTTC	CASSSGDYGYTF
NA	TRBV28	TRBJ1-2	NA	TGTGCCGGCAGTTTTATGGGGGCAGGGCACTATGGCTACACCTTC	CAGSFMGAGHYGYTF